Shown below are 28 T cell receptor beta chains from a single sample sequenced in a study of OX40 agonist ivuxolimab in advanced cancers. The library was generated by the immunoSEQ multiplex PCR assay. TCRdb's version of the immuneACCESS table is confined to in-frame rearrangements and falls short of the full clone set. An unresolved V gene accounts for under half of the shortfall where checked; the remainder is of unknown origin. This sample comprises roughly 55,000 clones, about 80% of them detected only once. Of the sample, 4.4% falls within the top ten clones. Sample: CD4+ or CD8+ T cells sorted from blood, taken in a trial of the OX40 agonist ivuxolimab. The receptors stem from an adult with an advanced solid tumor such as melanoma, head and neck, liver or kidney cancer.

This clone was detected only once. The chain couples TRBV10-1 to TRBJ1-4; D gene uncertain. This CDR3 contains 14 residues. In germline, CDR1 is WNHNN, CDR2 SYGVQD (reference sequence). V was shortened by 3 bases and J by 8 bases, with 13 bases between the two germline ends. Here the CDR3 DNA reads TGCGCCAGCAGTGACGGTCCGGCGGGCGAAAAACTGTTTTTT. Residues: CASSDGPAGEKLFF.

This sequence joins TRBV28 and TRBJ2-3, with 8 nucleotides matching TRBD2. The CDR3 spans 17 residues. J gave up 4 bases and V 4 bases, and 13 bases lay outside the gene matches. Germline V gene lookup returns CDR1 MDHEN and CDR2 SYDVKM. The CDR3 loop reads CASSSIAGTSSADTQYF. CDR3 DNA: TGTGCCAGCAGTTCTATCGCCGGGACTAGTTCGGCAGATACGCAGTATTTT.

The genes are TRBV5-6 and TRBJ1-2, with 7 bases lining up with TRBD1. This CDR3 comprises 12 residues. The junction had 1 base not matched to a gene; V was cut back by 0 bases and J by 8 bases. In germline, CDR1 is SGHDT, CDR2 YYEEEE. The chain's CDR3 is CASSLDRGGYTF. CDR3 DNA sequence: TGTGCCAGCAGCTTGGACAGGGGAGGCTACACCTTC. The variable domain in full, completed from reference TRBV5-6 and TRBJ1-2, reads DAGVTQSPTHLIKTRGQQVTLRCSPKSGHDTVSWYQQALGQGPQFIFQYYEEEERQRGNFPDRFSGHQFPNYSSELNVNALLLGDSALYLCASSLDRGGYTFGSGTRLTVV.

This chain connects TRBV11-2 to TRBJ1-2, with D perhaps TRBD1 (5 bases). Germline V gives CDR1 SGHAT, CDR2 FQNNGV. Trimming removed 5 bases at V and 3 bases at J, with 16 bases between. The CDR3 has 15 residues. The CDR3 is CASSPHMTVDYGYTF. CDR3 DNA sequence: TGTGCCAGCAGCCCCCACATGACAGTAGACTATGGCTACACCTTC.

V usage is TRBV27 and J usage is TRBJ1-1; D is possibly TRBD1 (6 bases). The germline gives CDR1 MNHEY, CDR2 SMNVEV (reference sequence). Trimming took 2 bases from V and 1 from J, leaving 20 bases between them. The CDR3 spans 18 residues. The CDR3 reads CASSLQQGTLGPNTEAFF. For the CDR3, the DNA is TGTGCCAGCAGTTTACAACAGGGAACATTGGGGCCGAACACTGAAGCTTTCTTT.

The chain combines TRBV5-1 with TRBJ1-2, with TRBD1 matching over 12 bases. Losses at the gene ends were 0 bases for V and 8 bases for J; bases not matched to a gene: 14. Germline CDR1 and CDR2: SGHRS and YFSETQ. The CDR3 runs 18 residues. The CDR3 loop reads CASSLGLAGTGGSGGYTF. The DNA of the CDR3 is TGCGCCAGCAGCTTGGGCTTGGCCGGGACAGGGGGCTCTGGGGGCTACACCTTC.

The chain uses TRBV7-9 and TRBJ2-2; tentative D call: TRBD1 (6 bases). The CDR3 has 16 residues. With 4 bases removed from V and 2 bases from J, the gap between germline ends came to 14 bases. Looked up from germline, CDR1 is SEHNR and CDR2 is FQNEAQ (reference sequence). The CDR3 is CASSSYRTDNTGELFF. As DNA, the CDR3 is TGTGCCAGCAGCTCGTACCGGACAGATAACACCGGGGAGCTGTTTTTT.

This chain links TRBV5-1 with TRBJ2-5; 10 bases are a match to TRBD1. V was clipped by 0 bases and J by 2 bases; unmatched bases: 4. Looked up from germline, CDR1 is SGHRS and CDR2 is YFSETQ. The CDR3 contains 16 residues. CDR3 loop: CASSLGDRGGQETQYF. In DNA form, the CDR3 reads TGCGCCAGCAGCTTGGGGGACAGGGGAGGGCAAGAGACCCAGTACTTC. The complete variable domain, with remaining parts taken from reference TRBV5-1 and TRBJ2-5, reads KAGVTQTPRYLIKTRGQQVTLSCSPISGHRSVSWYQQTPGQGLQFLFEYFSETQRNKGNFPGRFSGRQFSNSRSEMNVSTLELGDSALYLCASSLGDRGGQETQYFGPGTRLLVL.

This chain links TRBV18 with TRBJ2-1; D is undetermined. Germline V gene lookup returns CDR1 KGHSH and CDR2 LQKENI. V was clipped by 6 bases and J by 3 bases, with 9 bases between them. CDR3 length: 13 residues. The CDR3 region is CASSKERYNEQFF. CDR3 nucleotides: TGTGCCAGCTCCAAGGAGCGCTACAATGAGCAGTTCTTC. Looking up the rest from reference TRBV18 and TRBJ2-1 gives the full variable domain: NAGVMQNPRHLVRRRGQEARLRCSPMKGHSHVYWYRQLPEEGLKFMVYLQKENIIDESGMPKERFSAEFPKEGPSILRIQQVVRGDSAAYFCASSKERYNEQFFGPGTRLTVL.

In its sample, this clone was seen once. The V and J genes are TRBV7-2 and TRBJ2-2; D may be TRBD1 (6 bases). The CDR3 sequence is 15 residues long. From germline, CDR1 is SGHTA and CDR2 FQGNSA. V was pared by 1 base and J by 4 bases, with 10 bases between. In DNA, the CDR3 is TGTGCCAGCAGCTTAGTGGGGGCCGGCACCGGGGAGCTGTTTTTT. Translation: CASSLVGAGTGELFF.

The V gene is TRBV10-1, the J gene TRBJ1-2; 7 positions agree with TRBD1. This CDR3 has 14 residues. Germline CDR1 and CDR2: WNHNN and SYGVQD (reference sequence). V shed 6 bases and J 2 bases; nucleotides not matched to a gene: 6. CDR3 sequence: CASSPGQRNYGYTF. CDR3 nucleotide sequence: TGCGCCAGCAGCCCGGGACAGCGAAACTATGGCTACACCTTC.

This sequence joins TRBV29-1 and TRBJ2-7, with a tentative D call TRBD2 (6 bases). CDR1 SQVTM and CDR2 ANQGSEA come from the germline V gene. There are 18 residues in the CDR3. Trimming took off 4 bases at V and 6 bases at J, with 31 bases between the two ends. Written as DNA, the CDR3 is TGCAGCGTTGTCGTCTATGACCCGGACGATGGAGGGCCAGGCGAGCAGTACTTC. Its protein is CSVVVYDPDDGGPGEQYF.

This clone was seen only once. The CDR3 region has the DNA TGTGCCAGCTCAGCCACAGGGCCAGGGCAGCCCCAGCATTTT. It is translated as CASSATGPGQPQHF. The chain couples TRBV18 to TRBJ1-5, with D possibly matching TRBD1 (6 bases). The germline V gene has CDR1 KGHSH and CDR2 LQKENI. The CDR3 length is 14 residues. V gave up 5 bases and J gave up 7 bases, with 15 bases separating them.

This clone was observed a single time. The chain joins TRBV20-1 to TRBJ1-2; D gene uncertain. The CDR3 is made up of 10 amino acids. Germline lookup yields CDR1 DFQATT and CDR2 SNEGSKA (reference sequence). Trimming cost V 7 bases and J 9 bases, with 12 bases left between them. CDR3 sequence (DNA): TGCAGTGTAGGGTTCTCTAGCTACACCTTC. Protein: CSVGFSSYTF.

This chain uses TRBV2 with TRBJ2-5; no clear D gene. CDR3 length: 13 residues. The ends were cut back, 6 bases at V and 5 bases at J, with 13 bases in the middle. Germline V gene sequence: CDR1 SNHLY, CDR2 FYNNEI. CDR3 coding DNA: TGTGCCAGCAGATCAAACCTCGGGGAGACCCAGTACTTC. Translating gives CASRSNLGETQYF.

V gene TRBV6-1 combines with J gene TRBJ2-7; 11 bases are a match to TRBD2. In germline, CDR1 is MNHNS, CDR2 SASEGT. The V and J ends lost 2 bases and 0 bases, in that order; junction bases with no gene match: 9. The CDR3 sequence is 18 residues long. CDR3 sequence (DNA): TGTGCCAGCAGTGAAAGGCTAGCGGGAGGCCTCAGCTCCTACGAGCAGTACTTC. Amino acids: CASSERLAGGLSSYEQYF.

The chain has TRBV7-9 and TRBJ2-7; no definite D call. Trimming took 4 bases from V and 7 from J, leaving 8 bases between them. The CDR3 has 11 residues. Germline CDR1 SEHNR, CDR2 FQNEAQ (reference sequence). CDR3 coding DNA: TGTGCCAGCAGCTCCCCGTGGGAGCAGTACTTC. Protein: CASSSPWEQYF. The full variable domain, rest sourced from reference TRBV7-9 and TRBJ2-7, is DTGVSQNPRHKITKRGQNVTFRCDPISEHNRLYWYRQTLGQGPEFLTYFQNEAQLEKSRLLSDRFSAERPKGSFSTLEIQRTEQGDSAMYLCASSSPWEQYFGPGTRLTVT.

The chain recombines TRBV5-1 with TRBJ1-2; 8 bases fit TRBD1. Trimming at V came to 4 bases and at J to 7 bases, leaving 9 bases not matched to a gene. Germline V CDR1 and CDR2: SGHRS, YFSETQ. This CDR3 has 14 residues. The CDR3 DNA reads as TGCGCCAGCAGCCTAGGACAGGGCCTGGGTGGCTACACCTTC. Amino acid sequence: CASSLGQGLGGYTF.

V usage is TRBV2 and J usage is TRBJ1-1; no firm D call. The V end was cut by 5 bases, the J end by 2 bases, with 9 bases between. Germline V gene sequence: CDR1 SNHLY, CDR2 FYNNEI. CDR3 size: 13 residues. CDR3 bases: TGTGCCAGCAGTTTGGAGGGCAACACTGAAGCTTTCTTT. It encodes CASSLEGNTEAFF. The full variable domain, completed using reference TRBV2 and TRBJ1-1, is EPEVTQTPSHQVTQMGQEVILRCVPISNHLYFYWYRQILGQKVEFLVSFYNNEISEKSEIFDDQFSVERPDGSNFTLKIRSTKLEDSAMYFCASSLEGNTEAFFGQGTRLTVV.

The chain is built from TRBV5-5 and TRBJ1-2; D gene unclear. The CDR3 has 13 residues. Between the trimmed V and J ends, which lost 5 bases and 3 bases, there was a span of 11 bases. CDR1 SGHKS and CDR2 YYEKEE come from the germline V gene (reference sequence). As DNA, the CDR3 is TGTGCCAGCAGTATAGACGTCGACTATGGCTACACCTTC. Residues: CASSIDVDYGYTF.

This chain connects TRBV28 to TRBJ1-5; 7 bases line up with TRBD1. The CDR3 covers 13 residues. From germline, CDR1 is MDHEN and CDR2 SYDVKM. V trimming: 8 bases; J trimming: 4 bases; junction bases outside the gene matches: 5. CDR3: CASGGTANQPQHF. The CDR3 nucleotides are TGTGCCAGCGGGGGGACAGCTAATCAGCCCCAGCATTTT.

The J gene is TRBJ2-5, the V gene TRBV28, with 7 bases matching TRBD1. CDR1 is MDHEN, CDR2 SYDVKM, per germline. Trimming removed 5 bases from V and 2 bases from J; junction bases left unmatched: 5. The length of the CDR3 is 14 residues. The CDR3 loop is CASSHDRVQETQYF. Written as DNA, the CDR3 is TGTGCCAGCAGTCATGACAGGGTTCAAGAGACCCAGTACTTC.

This clone has only a few counts. The chain's CDR3 is CATSRAQVSSYEQYF. In DNA form, the CDR3 reads TGTGCCACCAGCAGAGCCCAGGTGAGCTCCTACGAGCAGTACTTC. The chain links TRBV15 to TRBJ2-7; D call uncertain. Germline loops: CDR1 LNHNV, CDR2 YYDKDF (reference sequence). The V gene lost 1 base and the J gene lost 0 bases, with 10 bases spanning the gap. The CDR3 has 15 amino acids. Filled out from reference TRBV15 and TRBJ2-7, the complete variable domain reads DAMVIQNPRYQVTQFGKPVTLSCSQTLNHNVMYWYQQKSSQAPKLLFHYYDKDFNNEADTPDNFQSRRPNTSFCFLDIRSPGLGDTAMYLCATSRAQVSSYEQYFGPGTRLTVT.

This sequence joins TRBV5-4 and TRBJ2-1; D is possibly TRBD1 or TRBD2 (5 bases each). The germline V gene has CDR1 SGHNT and CDR2 YYREEE (reference sequence). The CDR3 has 15 residues. V was clipped by 4 bases and J by 1 base, with 12 bases between them. The CDR3: CASSPGEGSYNEQFF. The DNA for the CDR3 is TGTGCCAGCAGCCCCGGAGAGGGGTCCTACAATGAGCAGTTCTTC.

This clone was seen a single time. The chain combines TRBV5-6 with TRBJ1-2, with D perhaps TRBD1 (5 bases). Trimming pared 4 bases from V and 7 bases from J, leaving 14 bases between. This CDR3 spans 13 amino acids. CDR1 and CDR2 (germline): SGHDT, YYEEEE. In DNA, the CDR3 is TGTGCCAGCAGCCCCCCGGGCAGGGCTGGCTACACCTTC. Its translation: CASSPPGRAGYTF.

This chain joins TRBV19 and TRBJ1-4; 8 bases match TRBD1. Looked up from germline, CDR1 is LNHDA and CDR2 is SQIVND (reference sequence). V shed 7 bases, J shed 9 bases, and the junction held 7 bases outside the gene matches. The CDR3 contains 13 residues. CDR3 coding DNA: TGTGCCAGTACCTCGGACAGGGACAAAAAACTGTTTTTT. It translates to CASTSDRDKKLFF.

Of note for this clone: Its ends do not fully match the called genes, so a read error is possible. The J gene is TRBJ2-3, the V gene TRBV5-1; D remains unclear. The CDR3 totals 13 residues. Looked up from germline, CDR1 is SGHRS and CDR2 is YFSETQ. As DNA, the CDR3 is TGCGCCAGCTACTTGACGCCCACAGCTACGCAGTATTTT. Encoded protein: CASYLTPTATQYF.

The gene calls are TRBV4-1 and TRBJ2-7, with 7 bases lining up with TRBD2. Trimming took 0 bases from V and 4 from J; bases not matched to a gene: 15. Per germline, CDR1 MGHRA and CDR2 YSYEKL. The CDR3 loop spans 18 amino acids. The CDR3 sequence is CASSQDTPYSGLPYEQYF. For the CDR3, the DNA is TGCGCCAGCAGCCAAGATACCCCCTATAGCGGGTTGCCATACGAGCAGTACTTC.